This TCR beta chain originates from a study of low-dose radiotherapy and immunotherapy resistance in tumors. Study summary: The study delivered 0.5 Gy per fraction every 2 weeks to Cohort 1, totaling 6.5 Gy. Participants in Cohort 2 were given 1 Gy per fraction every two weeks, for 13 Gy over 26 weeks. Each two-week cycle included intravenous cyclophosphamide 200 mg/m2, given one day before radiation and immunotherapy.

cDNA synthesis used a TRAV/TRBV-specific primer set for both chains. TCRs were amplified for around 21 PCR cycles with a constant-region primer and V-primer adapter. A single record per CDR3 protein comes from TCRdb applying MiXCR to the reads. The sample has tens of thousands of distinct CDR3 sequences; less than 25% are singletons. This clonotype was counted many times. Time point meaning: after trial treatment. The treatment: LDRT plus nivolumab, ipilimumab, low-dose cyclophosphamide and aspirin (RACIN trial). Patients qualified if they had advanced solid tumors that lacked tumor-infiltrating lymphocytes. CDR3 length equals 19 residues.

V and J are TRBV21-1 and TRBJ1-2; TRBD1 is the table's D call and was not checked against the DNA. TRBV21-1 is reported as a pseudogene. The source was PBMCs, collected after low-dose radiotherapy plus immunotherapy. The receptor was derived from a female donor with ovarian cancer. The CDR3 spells CASSKDRPPRVTGGAGYTF. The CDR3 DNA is TGTGCCAGCAGCAAAGATCGCCCCCCGAGAGTGACAGGGGGTGCAGGCTACACCTTC.